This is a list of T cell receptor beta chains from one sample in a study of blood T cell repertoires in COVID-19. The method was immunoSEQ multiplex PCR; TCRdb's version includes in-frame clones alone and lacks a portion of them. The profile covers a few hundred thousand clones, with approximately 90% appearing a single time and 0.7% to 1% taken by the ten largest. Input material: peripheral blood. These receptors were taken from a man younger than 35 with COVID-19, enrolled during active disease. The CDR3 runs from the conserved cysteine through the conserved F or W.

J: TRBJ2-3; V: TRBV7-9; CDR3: CASSLQGALNTDTQYF
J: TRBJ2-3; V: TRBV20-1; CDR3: CSASKRERDTDTQYF
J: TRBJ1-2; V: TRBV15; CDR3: CATSRDYGTTNYGYTF
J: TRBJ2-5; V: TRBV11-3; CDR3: CASSLVRSQETQYF
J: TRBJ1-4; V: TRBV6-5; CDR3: CASAERWLNEKLFF
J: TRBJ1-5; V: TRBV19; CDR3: CASSPFNAGEPQHF
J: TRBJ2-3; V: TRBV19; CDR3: CASRDRDRVPDTQYF
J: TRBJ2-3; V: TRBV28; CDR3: CASSPPLGAGVSTDTQYF
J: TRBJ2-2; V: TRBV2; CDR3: CASRGAGAHTGELFF
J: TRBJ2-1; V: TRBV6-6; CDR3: CASSYGGVYNEQFF
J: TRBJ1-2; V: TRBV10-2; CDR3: CASSPGDGSLGYGYTF
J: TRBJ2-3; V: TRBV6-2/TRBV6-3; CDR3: CASSWLASTDTQYF
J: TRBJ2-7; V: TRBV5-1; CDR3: CASSLAPTGHIAYEQYF